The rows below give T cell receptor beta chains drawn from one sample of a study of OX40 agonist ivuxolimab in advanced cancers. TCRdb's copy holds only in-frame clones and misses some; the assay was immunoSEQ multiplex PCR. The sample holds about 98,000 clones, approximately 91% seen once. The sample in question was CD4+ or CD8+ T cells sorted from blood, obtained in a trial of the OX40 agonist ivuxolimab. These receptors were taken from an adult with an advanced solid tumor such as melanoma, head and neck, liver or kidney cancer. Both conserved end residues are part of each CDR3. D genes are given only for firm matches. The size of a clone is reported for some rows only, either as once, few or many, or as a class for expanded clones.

cdr3_aa: CASSQVVTRGRTGELFF
cdr3_nt: TGTGCCAGCAGCCAAGTGGTGACTAGAGGCCGCACCGGGGAGCTGTTTTTT
clone_size: few
v_call: TRBV4-2
j_call: TRBJ2-2
d_call: -

cdr3_aa: CASSSGWGEGTEAFF
cdr3_nt: TGTGCCAGCAGCTCAGGTTGGGGCGAAGGCACTGAAGCTTTCTTT
clone_size: once
v_call: TRBV4-2
j_call: TRBJ1-1
d_call: -

cdr3_aa: CSAEVGLDTEAFF
cdr3_nt: TGCAGCGCCGAGGTGGGTTTAGACACTGAAGCTTTCTTT
clone_size: -
v_call: TRBV29-1
j_call: TRBJ1-1
d_call: -

cdr3_aa: CASSLPQFNGYTF
cdr3_nt: TGTGCCAGCAGTTTACCTCAGTTTAATGGCTACACCTTC
clone_size: -
v_call: TRBV28
j_call: TRBJ1-2
d_call: -

cdr3_aa: CASSLPGSYGYTF
cdr3_nt: TGTGCCAGCAGCTTACCCGGTAGCTATGGCTACACCTTC
clone_size: once
v_call: TRBV7-9
j_call: TRBJ1-2
d_call: -

cdr3_aa: CASSVRGESYTF
cdr3_nt: TGTGCCAGCAGCGTACGTGGAGAAAGCTACACCTTC
clone_size: -
v_call: TRBV9
j_call: TRBJ1-2
d_call: -

cdr3_aa: CASSLMGDGEAFF
cdr3_nt: TGTGCCAGCAGCTTAATGGGGGACGGTGAAGCTTTCTTT
clone_size: -
v_call: TRBV7-2
j_call: TRBJ1-1
d_call: -

cdr3_aa: CASSSSRVSGANVLTF
cdr3_nt: TGTGCCAGCAGCTCGAGCAGGGTCTCTGGGGCCAACGTCCTGACTTTC
clone_size: -
v_call: TRBV7-3
j_call: TRBJ2-6
d_call: -

cdr3_aa: CASSSRRADNQPQHF
cdr3_nt: TGTGCCAGCAGTAGCAGGAGGGCAGACAATCAGCCCCAGCATTTT
clone_size: -
v_call: TRBV7-8
j_call: TRBJ1-5
d_call: -

cdr3_aa: CASSPEITGELFF
cdr3_nt: TGTGCCAGCAGTCCCGAGATCACCGGGGAGCTGTTTTTT
clone_size: -
v_call: TRBV6-5
j_call: TRBJ2-2
d_call: -